These 21 T cell receptor beta chains originate from one sample sequenced in a study of CD8+ T cells in alopecia areata. Treatment noted: oral pan-JAK inhibitor, 5-10 mg twice daily. Extracted RNA was reverse transcribed into cDNA, the sequencing template. TCRdb keeps only in-frame clones here, not all; method: immunoSEQ multiplex PCR. The profile shows about 200,000 clones, roughly 50% of them singletons. The material sequenced was CD4+ T cells sorted from blood, taken at week 24, from a patient treated with tofacitinib. The source is a human donor with alopecia areata.

The chain uses TRBV10-3 and TRBJ1-1; D uncertain. Germline V gene sequence: CDR1 ENHRY, CDR2 SYGVKD. The CDR3 sequence is 11 residues long. V was trimmed by 6 bases and J by 4 bases, leaving 6 bases between them. CDR3 in DNA: TGTGCCATCAGACGGGGCACTGAAGCTTTCTTT. Its protein product is CAIRRGTEAFF.

This clone has only one observation. The chain is built from TRBV27 and TRBJ1-5; 9 positions match TRBD1. The ends lost 3 bases at V and 7 bases at J; junction bases unmatched: 7. This CDR3 contains 15 residues. Germline V gives CDR1 MNHEY, CDR2 SMNVEV (reference sequence). The chain's CDR3 is CASSFRDRVGQPQHF. CDR3 sequence (DNA): TGTGCCAGCAGTTTCCGGGACAGGGTGGGCCAGCCCCAGCATTTT.

This clone was counted at least ten times. V gene TRBV29-1 combines with J gene TRBJ2-1, with 7 bases identical to TRBD2. J lost 5 bases, V lost 3 bases, and 1 base had no gene match. Germline V CDR1 and CDR2: SQVTM, ANQGSEA. This CDR3 has 12 residues. CDR3 coding DNA: TGCAGCGTTGACGGGAGGAACAATGAGCAGTTCTTC. Encoded protein: CSVDGRNNEQFF.

This chain connects TRBV30 to TRBJ1-4; a weak D match, TRBD1 (5 bases). The CDR3 is made up of 13 amino acids. Germline V gives CDR1 GTSNPN, CDR2 SVGIG (reference sequence). V lost 5 bases and J lost 7, with 14 bases in between. The CDR3 nucleotides read TGTGCCTGGCACGGGACCCCGGGTGAAAAACTGTTTTTT. This codes for CAWHGTPGEKLFF.

This chain joins TRBV7-9 and TRBJ1-2; unclear D gene. This CDR3 has 17 amino acids. V lost 1 base to trimming and J lost 4 bases, with 19 bases between them. The germline CDR1 and CDR2 sequences are SEHNR and FQNEAQ (reference sequence). The CDR3 coding sequence is TGTGCCAGCAGCTTAGGGACTACAACAACAATCCCCTATGGCTACACCTTC. This sequence encodes CASSLGTTTTIPYGYTF.

The chain joins TRBV27 to TRBJ2-7; D not certain. CDR1 and CDR2 from the germline V gene are MNHEY and SMNVEV (reference sequence). The CDR3 totals 14 residues. V lost 4 bases and J 0 bases, leaving 10 bases between the germline ends. The CDR3 protein is CASSSGTTSYEQYF. The CDR3 bases are TGTGCCAGCAGTTCAGGAACGACCTCCTACGAGCAGTACTTC.

The chain carries TRBV27 and TRBJ2-1; no firm D call. The length of the CDR3 is 12 residues. The germline gives CDR1 MNHEY, CDR2 SMNVEV (reference sequence). The ends were cut back, 6 bases at V and 5 bases at J, with 8 bases in the middle. The CDR3 loop is CASSNQDNEQFF. The DNA of the CDR3 is TGTGCCAGCAGCAATCAAGACAATGAGCAGTTCTTC.

V usage is TRBV9 and J usage is TRBJ2-1; D ambiguous. The germline gives CDR1 SGDLS, CDR2 YYNGEE. V dropped 0 bases and J dropped 9 bases, with 13 bases sitting between them. The CDR3 runs to 14 residues. The CDR3: CASSVVERAVEQFF. For the CDR3, the DNA is TGTGCCAGCAGCGTAGTTGAAAGGGCTGTTGAGCAGTTCTTC.

This clone showed up just a few times. The chain employs TRBV4-1 and TRBJ2-3; D is uncertain. Germline V gene lookup returns CDR1 MGHRA and CDR2 YSYEKL. Trimming took 4 bases from V and 1 from J, leaving 9 bases between them. The CDR3 is 14 amino acids. The CDR3: CASSRVGGTDTQYF. CDR3 DNA: TGCGCCAGCAGCCGAGTGGGCGGCACAGATACGCAGTATTTT.

The chain uses TRBV5-1 and TRBJ2-7; D might be TRBD1 (6 bases). The germline V gene encodes CDR1 SGHRS and CDR2 YFSETQ. Trimming took 0 bases from V and 2 from J, leaving 15 bases between them. The CDR3 has 16 amino acids. The CDR3 sequence: CASSLARDQGPYEQYF. The CDR3 bases are TGCGCCAGCAGCTTGGCTAGGGACCAGGGGCCCTACGAGCAGTACTTC.

V and J are TRBV29-1 and TRBJ1-2, with TRBD1 as a possible D gene (6 bases). Germline CDR1 and CDR2: SQVTM and ANQGSEA. CDR3 size: 12 residues. V lost 6 bases to trimming and J lost 8 bases, with 16 bases between them. CDR3 DNA sequence: TGCAGCGTGGAGACAGGTGGCGGAGGCTACACCTTC. Translation: CSVETGGGGYTF. Using reference TRBV29-1 and TRBJ1-2 for the parts outside the CDR3, the full variable domain is SAVISQKPSRDICQRGTSLTIQCQVDSQVTMMFWYRQQPGQSLTLIATANQGSEATYESGFVIDKFPISRPNLTFSTLTVSNMSPEDSSIYLCSVETGGGGYTFGSGTRLTVV.

The chain recombines TRBV6-1 with TRBJ2-7, with D perhaps matching TRBD2 (7 bases). Germline V gives CDR1 MNHNS, CDR2 SASEGT. V shed 11 bases and J shed 6 bases, with 23 bases lying between them. CDR3 length: 14 amino acids. CDR3 protein: CAVEGGWGGFEQYF. DNA of the CDR3: TGTGCCGTAGAGGGGGGCTGGGGGGGCTTCGAGCAGTACTTC.

This clone has more than one count but fewer than ten. The chain uses TRBV7-9 and TRBJ2-7, with D unresolved. The V gene lost 4 bases and the J gene lost 2 bases, with 9 bases spanning the gap. The length of the CDR3 is 13 residues. Per germline, CDR1 SEHNR and CDR2 FQNEAQ (reference sequence). The CDR3 loop reads CASSSSGTYEQYF. CDR3 coding DNA: TGTGCCAGCAGCTCCTCAGGAACCTACGAGCAGTACTTC.

V is TRBV7-2 and J is TRBJ1-1, with D unclear. The germline gives CDR1 SGHTA, CDR2 FQGNSA. The CDR3 consists of 12 residues. The V end was cut by 2 bases, the J end by 5 bases, with 6 bases between. The CDR3 bases are TGTGCCAGCAGCTTATTCTCGACTGAAGCTTTCTTT. Protein product: CASSLFSTEAFF.

The chain couples TRBV25-1 to TRBJ1-2, with D possibly matching TRBD1 (6 bases). Trimming took 3 bases from V and 8 from J, leaving 13 bases between them. From germline, CDR1 is MGHDK and CDR2 SYGVNS. The CDR3 covers 13 residues. CDR3 sequence (DNA): TGTGCCAGCAGTGATAAAGGACAGCCCGGCTACACCTTC. It encodes CASSDKGQPGYTF.

This clone was picked up one time. The chain uses TRBV27 and TRBJ1-1; perhaps TRBD1 as D (5 bases). CDR1 is MNHEY, CDR2 SMNVEV, per germline (reference sequence). The CDR3 is 15 amino acids. The ends were cut back, 3 bases at V and 1 base at J, with 12 bases in the middle. The CDR3 is CASSFHPQGNTEAFF. The DNA for the CDR3 is TGTGCCAGCAGTTTCCACCCTCAGGGGAACACTGAAGCTTTCTTT.

This chain joins TRBV30 and TRBJ2-3; TRBD1 is a possible D gene (6 bases). This CDR3 comprises 12 residues. Germline V lookup: CDR1 GTSNPN, CDR2 SVGIG (reference sequence). V shed 8 bases and J shed 5 bases, with 14 bases lying between them. The CDR3 protein is CARRTAGDTQYF. DNA of the CDR3: TGTGCCAGAAGGACAGCTGGAGATACGCAGTATTTT.

The V call is TRBV4-2, the J call TRBJ2-6; tentative D call: TRBD2 (6 bases). V lost 1 base and J lost 0, with 13 bases in between. CDR3 length equals 18 residues. Germline assignment: CDR1 LGHNA and CDR2 YNFKEQ. The CDR3 here is CASSQAAGRYSGANVLTF. The CDR3 coding sequence is TGTGCCAGCAGCCAAGCGGCAGGGAGGTACTCTGGGGCCAACGTCCTGACTTTC.

J is TRBJ2-5 and V is TRBV7-9; TRBD2 matches 7 bases. This CDR3 is 18 amino acids long. The J segment lost 2 bases and the V segment lost 8 bases, leaving 20 bases of the junction unmatched. CDR1 and CDR2 from the germline V gene are SEHNR and FQNEAQ (reference sequence). CDR3 nucleotide sequence: TGTGCCAGCCGTCACTTCCCTCCGGGGGGACCCGAACAAGAGACCCAGTACTTC. This codes for CASRHFPPGGPEQETQYF.

This chain joins TRBV2 and TRBJ1-1; perhaps TRBD1 as D (5 bases). Germline CDR1 SNHLY, CDR2 FYNNEI. With 4 bases removed from V and 2 bases from J, the gap between germline ends came to 11 bases. The CDR3 is 14 amino acids. The CDR3 is CASSGVQDNTEAFF. CDR3 DNA sequence: TGTGCCAGCAGTGGAGTACAGGACAACACTGAAGCTTTCTTT.

The chain joins TRBV5-1 to TRBJ2-1; 7 bases are shared with TRBD2. Germline V gene lookup returns CDR1 SGHRS and CDR2 YFSETQ. The CDR3 consists of 14 residues. V dropped 3 bases and J dropped 7; count of bases not matched to a gene: 7. CDR3 in amino acids: CASSYTTSDNEQFF. CDR3 DNA: TGCGCCAGCAGCTACACAACTAGCGATAATGAGCAGTTCTTC.